A selection of T cell receptor beta chains follows, all from one sample in a study of neoadjuvant anti-PD-1 for oral cavity cancer. The data were produced by immunoSEQ multiplex PCR, yet TCRdb's version contains in-frame clones alone and is incomplete. The sample consists of some 40,000 clones, 30% to 40% of them appearing once. Sequencing was performed on tumor tissue, taken after nivolumab (anti-PD-1) treatment. The origin of the receptors is a person aged 35-79 years with oral cavity squamous cell carcinoma. The CDR3 runs from the conserved cysteine through the conserved F or W. A D gene is named only where the DNA matches it firmly. The size field is filled for only some rows; it gives once, few, many or a size class.

CDR3nt: TGCAGCGTTGTCGGGGGGACGTGGACAGATACGCAGTATTTT; CDR3aa: CSVVGGTWTDTQYF; len: 14; d_gene: TRBD2; abundance: .; v_gene: TRBV29-1; j_gene: TRBJ2-3
CDR3nt: TGTGCCAGCAGCTCTACAGAAGGGATCGGGGAGCTGTTTTTT; CDR3aa: CASSSTEGIGELFF; len: 14; d_gene: .; abundance: few; v_gene: TRBV7-3; j_gene: TRBJ2-2
CDR3nt: TGTGCCAGCAGTGGGGACGGAGGTAACAATCAGCCCCAGCATTTT; CDR3aa: CASSGDGGNNQPQHF; len: 15; d_gene: .; abundance: .; v_gene: TRBV2; j_gene: TRBJ1-5
CDR3nt: TGTGCCAGCAGCTTGAACAGGGTAGGGGAAAAACTGTTTTTT; CDR3aa: CASSLNRVGEKLFF; len: 14; d_gene: .; abundance: many; v_gene: TRBV7-9; j_gene: TRBJ1-4
CDR3nt: TGTGCCAGCAGCCAAGAGGGGTCTACGCAGTATTTT; CDR3aa: CASSQEGSTQYF; len: 12; d_gene: .; abundance: few; v_gene: TRBV4-2; j_gene: TRBJ2-3
CDR3nt: TGTGCCAGCAGCCCTATACGGGGGGCCGGGGAGCTGTTTTTT; CDR3aa: CASSPIRGAGELFF; len: 14; d_gene: TRBD2; abundance: .; v_gene: TRBV11-2; j_gene: TRBJ2-2
CDR3nt: TGCAGCGTCCTCCGGGACAGAAACAATGAGCAGTTCTTC; CDR3aa: CSVLRDRNNEQFF; len: 13; d_gene: TRBD1; abundance: .; v_gene: TRBV29-1; j_gene: TRBJ2-1
CDR3nt: TGTGCCAGCAGCTCAGCCTTACTGTACCAAGAGACCCAGTACTTC; CDR3aa: CASSSALLYQETQYF; len: 15; d_gene: .; abundance: few; v_gene: TRBV5-6; j_gene: TRBJ2-5
CDR3nt: TGCGCCAGCAGCCATGGACAGCCCGATCAGCCCCAGCATTTT; CDR3aa: CASSHGQPDQPQHF; len: 14; d_gene: .; abundance: many; v_gene: TRBV5-1; j_gene: TRBJ1-5
CDR3nt: TGCGCCAGCAGCTTGACACACCAGGGGAACAATGAGCAGTTCTTC; CDR3aa: CASSLTHQGNNEQFF; len: 15; d_gene: .; abundance: .; v_gene: TRBV5-1; j_gene: TRBJ2-1
CDR3nt: TGTGCCAGCAGCGGGCAGGACAATGAGCAGTTCTTC; CDR3aa: CASSGQDNEQFF; len: 12; d_gene: .; abundance: few; v_gene: TRBV9; j_gene: TRBJ2-1
CDR3nt: TGTGCCAGCAGCTCGACTAGCGGGAGGGGACTAGAGCAGTACTTC; CDR3aa: CASSSTSGRGLEQYF; len: 15; d_gene: TRBD2; abundance: .; v_gene: TRBV7-2; j_gene: TRBJ2-7
CDR3nt: TGTGCCAGCAGCTTCGCGGGAGAGGGCTACAATGAGCAGTTCTTC; CDR3aa: CASSFAGEGYNEQFF; len: 15; d_gene: TRBD2; abundance: few; v_gene: TRBV9; j_gene: TRBJ2-1
CDR3nt: TGTGCCAGCAGTTTCTGGACAGGGGAATATCAGCCCCAGCATTTT; CDR3aa: CASSFWTGEYQPQHF; len: 15; d_gene: TRBD1; abundance: .; v_gene: TRBV28; j_gene: TRBJ1-5
CDR3nt: TGTGCCTGGACCGGGACTAGCGGGACTAGGTATTTT; CDR3aa: CAWTGTSGTRYF; len: 12; d_gene: TRBD2; abundance: .; v_gene: TRBV30; j_gene: TRBJ2-3
CDR3nt: TGTGCCAGCAGCAACGTTCAGGCTTCTCTCCCGTATGGCTACACCTTC; CDR3aa: CASSNVQASLPYGYTF; len: 16; d_gene: .; abundance: few; v_gene: TRBV21-1; j_gene: TRBJ1-2
CDR3nt: TGTGCCAGCAGACTAGCGGGAGAGTTCGGGGAGCTGTTTTTT; CDR3aa: CASRLAGEFGELFF; len: 14; d_gene: TRBD2; abundance: .; v_gene: TRBV11-3; j_gene: TRBJ2-2
CDR3nt: TGTGCCAGCAGCACTAAGAACCGACTTCGGGGCTACACCTTC; CDR3aa: CASSTKNRLRGYTF; len: 14; d_gene: .; abundance: .; v_gene: TRBV5-4; j_gene: TRBJ1-2
CDR3nt: TGTGCCAGTAGTCCGTTAGCGGATAGCACAGATACGCAGTATTTT; CDR3aa: CASSPLADSTDTQYF; len: 15; d_gene: .; abundance: many; v_gene: TRBV19; j_gene: TRBJ2-3
CDR3nt: TGCGCCAGCAGCTTGGCCGCAACCGGCAGCACTGAAGCTTTCTTT; CDR3aa: CASSLAATGSTEAFF; len: 15; d_gene: .; abundance: few; v_gene: TRBV5-1; j_gene: TRBJ1-1
CDR3nt: TGTGCCAGCAGCCTGGGAGACAGGGGGACCTATGGCTACACCTTC; CDR3aa: CASSLGDRGTYGYTF; len: 15; d_gene: TRBD1; abundance: few; v_gene: TRBV5-4; j_gene: TRBJ1-2
CDR3nt: TGCAGCGTTGAAGGCTCATCTGGGAATACGCAGTATTTT; CDR3aa: CSVEGSSGNTQYF; len: 13; d_gene: .; abundance: few; v_gene: TRBV29-1; j_gene: TRBJ2-3
CDR3nt: TGTGCCACCAGCAGAGACAGAACCATCACTATTTATGGCTACACCTTC; CDR3aa: CATSRDRTITIYGYTF; len: 16; d_gene: .; abundance: .; v_gene: TRBV15; j_gene: TRBJ1-2
CDR3nt: TGTGCCAGCAGCCAAGAAAGGGCGGCGGAATACAATGAGCAGTTCTTC; CDR3aa: CASSQERAAEYNEQFF; len: 16; d_gene: .; abundance: once; v_gene: TRBV4-2; j_gene: TRBJ2-1
CDR3nt: TGTGCCAGCAGCCGATCGGGGGCTCAGGTGGACTCCTACGAGCAGTACTTC; CDR3aa: CASSRSGAQVDSYEQYF; len: 17; d_gene: .; abundance: .; v_gene: TRBV5-6; j_gene: TRBJ2-7
CDR3nt: TGCGCCAGCAGCGAGATAACCGGACCGATTGATGAGCAGTTCTTC; CDR3aa: CASSEITGPIDEQFF; len: 15; d_gene: .; abundance: .; v_gene: TRBV5-1; j_gene: TRBJ2-1
CDR3nt: TGTGCCAGCAGCCAAGTTTCACAGCAAGAGACCCAGTACTTC; CDR3aa: CASSQVSQQETQYF; len: 14; d_gene: .; abundance: .; v_gene: TRBV14; j_gene: TRBJ2-5
CDR3nt: TGCAGCGTAGGGACAGGAAACACTGAAGCTTTCTTT; CDR3aa: CSVGTGNTEAFF; len: 12; d_gene: TRBD1; abundance: .; v_gene: TRBV29-1; j_gene: TRBJ1-1
CDR3nt: TGTGCCAGCAGCCCCCGGACGGAAGATACGCAGTATTTT; CDR3aa: CASSPRTEDTQYF; len: 13; d_gene: .; abundance: many; v_gene: TRBV4-2; j_gene: TRBJ2-3
CDR3nt: TGCAGTGCTTGGGACAATGAGCAGTTCTTC; CDR3aa: CSAWDNEQFF; len: 10; d_gene: .; abundance: few; v_gene: TRBV20-1; j_gene: TRBJ2-1
CDR3nt: TGTGCCAGCAGCGTAAATCAGCCCCAGCATTTT; CDR3aa: CASSVNQPQHF; len: 11; d_gene: .; abundance: .; v_gene: TRBV5-6; j_gene: TRBJ1-5
CDR3nt: TGCGCCAGCAGGATCTCCGGGACAACCAACAATGAGCAGTTCTTC; CDR3aa: CASRISGTTNNEQFF; len: 15; d_gene: .; abundance: .; v_gene: TRBV10-2; j_gene: TRBJ2-1
CDR3nt: TGTGCTAGCAGCTTAGCGGGGGGCGATGAGCAGTTCTTC; CDR3aa: CASSLAGGDEQFF; len: 13; d_gene: TRBD2; abundance: .; v_gene: TRBV7-7; j_gene: TRBJ2-1
CDR3nt: TGTGCCTTCCGCCGGGGTCGGTTGGGGAACACTGAAGCTTTCTTT; CDR3aa: CAFRRGRLGNTEAFF; len: 15; d_gene: .; abundance: .; v_gene: TRBV30; j_gene: TRBJ1-1
CDR3nt: TGTGCCAGCAGCCCACTAGCGCGAGGCTACGAGCAGTACTTC; CDR3aa: CASSPLARGYEQYF; len: 14; d_gene: TRBD2; abundance: few; v_gene: TRBV14; j_gene: TRBJ2-7
CDR3nt: TGCAGCGCGGACGGGACAGTCTCCTACAATGAGCAGTTCTTC; CDR3aa: CSADGTVSYNEQFF; len: 14; d_gene: TRBD1; abundance: .; v_gene: TRBV29-1; j_gene: TRBJ2-1
CDR3nt: TGTGCCAGCAGCCAGGGACAGGTTAACACTGAAGCTTTCTTT; CDR3aa: CASSQGQVNTEAFF; len: 14; d_gene: TRBD1; abundance: medium-sized; v_gene: TRBV4-2; j_gene: TRBJ1-1
CDR3nt: TGTGCCAGCAGTTATCAGGGTGGGGACTATGGCTACACCTTC; CDR3aa: CASSYQGGDYGYTF; len: 14; d_gene: .; abundance: .; v_gene: TRBV28; j_gene: TRBJ1-2
CDR3nt: TGCGCCAGCAGCCAAGAAAAGACAGGTCTCTCCTACGAGCAGTACTTC; CDR3aa: CASSQEKTGLSYEQYF; len: 16; d_gene: .; abundance: .; v_gene: TRBV4-1; j_gene: TRBJ2-7
CDR3nt: TGTGCTACTGAAGGGGTAGGGACTGAAGCTTTCTTT; CDR3aa: CATEGVGTEAFF; len: 12; d_gene: .; abundance: .; v_gene: TRBV12-5; j_gene: TRBJ1-1
CDR3nt: TGTGCCAGCAGCTTGGGACAGAGCTCCTATAATTCACCCCTCCACTTT; CDR3aa: CASSLGQSSYNSPLHF; len: 16; d_gene: TRBD1; abundance: many; v_gene: TRBV7-9; j_gene: TRBJ1-6
CDR3nt: TGTGCCAGCGGGATGGGTCGGAACACTGAAGCTTTCTTT; CDR3aa: CASGMGRNTEAFF; len: 13; d_gene: .; abundance: .; v_gene: TRBV6-6; j_gene: TRBJ1-1
CDR3nt: TGTGCCAGCAGTCGTAAGGGGGCTCTCAATCAGCCCCAGCATTTT; CDR3aa: CASSRKGALNQPQHF; len: 15; d_gene: TRBD1; abundance: .; v_gene: TRBV28; j_gene: TRBJ1-5
CDR3nt: TGCAGTGCTAATGTCCTCTACGAGCAGTACTTC; CDR3aa: CSANVLYEQYF; len: 11; d_gene: .; abundance: .; v_gene: TRBV20-1; j_gene: TRBJ2-7
CDR3nt: TGTGCCAGCAGCTTACGACAGGGGTTTCACAATGAGCAGTTCTTC; CDR3aa: CASSLRQGFHNEQFF; len: 15; d_gene: TRBD1; abundance: few; v_gene: TRBV7-2; j_gene: TRBJ2-1
CDR3nt: TGTGCCAGCAGCTCCGGACTAGCGGGGGGGGAGACCCAGTACTTC; CDR3aa: CASSSGLAGGETQYF; len: 15; d_gene: TRBD2; abundance: .; v_gene: TRBV7-8; j_gene: TRBJ2-5
CDR3nt: TGTGCCAGCACCTTACTAGCGGGAGAGCAGTACTTC; CDR3aa: CASTLLAGEQYF; len: 12; d_gene: TRBD2; abundance: .; v_gene: TRBV6-1; j_gene: TRBJ2-7
CDR3nt: TGTGCCAGCAGGCCCCGAACGGGCGTTGGTAACTATGGCTACACCTTC; CDR3aa: CASRPRTGVGNYGYTF; len: 16; d_gene: .; abundance: few; v_gene: TRBV2; j_gene: TRBJ1-2
CDR3nt: TGTGCCAGCAGTCGGGTAGGCACAGATACGCAGTATTTT; CDR3aa: CASSRVGTDTQYF; len: 13; d_gene: .; abundance: .; v_gene: TRBV27; j_gene: TRBJ2-3
CDR3nt: TGCGCCAGCAGCCAAGCGGGAACCGTCGAGCAGTACTTC; CDR3aa: CASSQAGTVEQYF; len: 13; d_gene: .; abundance: medium-sized; v_gene: TRBV4-1; j_gene: TRBJ2-7
CDR3nt: TGTGCCAGCAGCTTAGGGGTCGCAGGGAACTATGGCTACACCTTC; CDR3aa: CASSLGVAGNYGYTF; len: 15; d_gene: .; abundance: .; v_gene: TRBV7-9; j_gene: TRBJ1-2